These 10 T cell receptor beta chains were all obtained from the same sample, sequenced in a study of CD4+ T cells in melanoma. The data were produced by immunoSEQ multiplex PCR, yet TCRdb's version contains in-frame clones alone and is incomplete. The data contain around 100,000 clones, around 92% of them singletons. The source material was peripheral blood. These receptors all come from a human donor with melanoma.

The rearrangement joins TRBV5-4 to TRBJ2-7, with D perhaps matching TRBD1 (6 bases). With 3 bases removed from V and 2 bases from J, the gap between germline ends came to 15 bases. The CDR3 has 15 residues. The V gene's germline CDR1 is SGHNT and CDR2 YYREEE (reference sequence). The CDR3 reads CASSSPRDNAYEQYF. The DNA of the CDR3 is TGTGCCAGCAGCTCCCCCCGGGACAATGCCTACGAGCAGTACTTC.

The chain employs TRBV5-1 and TRBJ1-1; D perhaps matches TRBD1 (5 bases). This CDR3 contains 13 residues. Germline V gene sequence: CDR1 SGHRS, CDR2 YFSETQ. Trimming took off 5 bases at V and 1 base at J, with 9 bases between the two ends. CDR3 nucleotides: TGCGCCAGCAGGCCGACAGCGAACACTGAAGCTTTCTTT. This encodes CASRPTANTEAFF. The full variable domain, completed using reference TRBV5-1 and TRBJ1-1, is KAGVTQTPRYLIKTRGQQVTLSCSPISGHRSVSWYQQTPGQGLQFLFEYFSETQRNKGNFPGRFSGRQFSNSRSEMNVSTLELGDSALYLCASRPTANTEAFFGQGTRLTVV.

The chain recombines TRBV5-1 with TRBJ2-4, with TRBD2 matching over 16 bases. The V gene's germline CDR1 is SGHRS and CDR2 YFSETQ. This CDR3 is 18 amino acids long. Trimming cost V 5 bases and J 9 bases; bases outside gene matches: 14. CDR3 coding DNA: TGCGCCAGCAGTGACACCTCCGGGACTAGCGGGGGGGGGCGCATTCAGTACTTC. It translates to CASSDTSGTSGGGRIQYF.

The V gene is TRBV2, the J gene TRBJ2-3, with a weak D call TRBD2 (6 bases). This CDR3 region has 13 residues. The V end lost 11 bases, the J end lost 1 base, and 13 bases lay between the germline ends. CDR1 is SNHLY and CDR2 is FYNNEI in the germline V gene. CDR3 protein: CAASRRGTDTQYF. The CDR3 nucleotides read TGTGCCGCCAGCAGGAGGGGCACAGATACGCAGTATTTT.

This chain connects TRBV21-1 to TRBJ2-7; TRBD1, the D gene given by the table, was not confirmed from the DNA. TRBV21-1 is a recognized pseudogene. CDR3 length equals 14 residues. The CDR3 region has the DNA TGTGCCAGCAGCCCGGGACAGGGTGGGTACGAGCAGTACTTC. Translation: CASSPGQGGYEQYF.

This clone has more than one count but fewer than ten. This rearrangement joins TRBV27 to TRBJ1-2; 7 bases are a match to TRBD1. Germline CDR1 is MNHEY and CDR2 is SMNVEV (reference sequence). The J segment lost 4 bases and the V segment lost 2 bases, leaving 7 bases of the junction unmatched. The CDR3 covers 15 residues. The CDR3 is CASSLIHRGGYGYTF. The CDR3 DNA reads as TGTGCCAGCAGTTTAATTCACAGGGGAGGCTATGGCTACACCTTC.

The J gene is TRBJ2-5, the V gene TRBV27; tentative D call: TRBD1 (6 bases). The CDR3 runs to 14 residues. The V end lost 4 bases, the J end lost 3 bases, and 12 bases lay between the germline ends. CDR1 and CDR2 from the germline V gene are MNHEY and SMNVEV (reference sequence). The chain's CDR3 is CASSSPGHEETQYF. The DNA of the CDR3 is TGTGCCAGCAGTTCCCCGGGACACGAAGAGACCCAGTACTTC.

This clone was observed a few times. This chain connects TRBV2 to TRBJ1-1, with a weak D call TRBD1 (6 bases). CDR3 length: 14 residues. The germline V and J ends were trimmed by 9 bases and 0 bases, with 14 bases remaining between them. In germline, CDR1 is SNHLY, CDR2 FYNNEI. The CDR3 region is CARSTGPMNTEAFF. DNA of the CDR3: TGTGCCAGAAGTACAGGGCCCATGAACACTGAAGCTTTCTTT.

The chain combines TRBV7-2 with TRBJ2-5; 9 positions match TRBD1. Trimming cost V 4 bases and J 5 bases; bases outside gene matches: 11. The germline CDR1 and CDR2 sequences are SGHTA and FQGNSA. The CDR3 runs to 16 residues. CDR3 nucleotides: TGTGCCAGCAGCTCCCACCTACAGGGGGCGTTGGAGACCCAGTACTTC. As protein: CASSSHLQGALETQYF.

The V and J genes are TRBV7-9 and TRBJ2-5, with D hard to call. The CDR3 is 11 residues long. Per germline, CDR1 SEHNR and CDR2 FQNEAQ (reference sequence). Trimming left V 6 bases short and J 7 bases short, with 9 bases between. Here the CDR3 reads CASSKAGTQYF. Written as DNA, the CDR3 is TGTGCCAGCAGTAAAGCAGGGACCCAGTACTTC.